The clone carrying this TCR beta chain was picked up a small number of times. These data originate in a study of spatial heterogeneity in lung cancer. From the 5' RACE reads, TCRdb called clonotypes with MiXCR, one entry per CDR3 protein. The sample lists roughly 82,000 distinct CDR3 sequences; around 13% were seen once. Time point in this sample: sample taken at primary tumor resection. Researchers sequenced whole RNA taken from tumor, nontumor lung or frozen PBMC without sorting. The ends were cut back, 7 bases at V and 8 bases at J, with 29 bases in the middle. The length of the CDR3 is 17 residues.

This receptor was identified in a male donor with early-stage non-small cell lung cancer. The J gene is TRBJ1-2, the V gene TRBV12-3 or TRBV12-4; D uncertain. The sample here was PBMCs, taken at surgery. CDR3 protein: CASNLPGPSGPHGGYTF. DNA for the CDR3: TGTGCCAGCAACTTACCGGGTCCGTCCGGGCCCCACGGGGGCTACACCTTC.